This T cell receptor (beta chain) was obtained from a study of blood T cell repertoires in COVID-19. This clone occurred a few times. In the study's own analysis: Estimated nucleated cell counts came from reference gene primer amplification. This table comes from immunoSEQ multiplex PCR, and its TCRdb copy is limited to in-frame clones, with some not included. V and J calls and clone size are those listed in that table; D and trimming were worked out from the DNA. The sample contains around 100,000 clones, roughly four fifths of which appear only once. Per germline, CDR1 LNHDA and CDR2 SQIVND (reference sequence). This CDR3 region has 14 residues. Germline trimming cut 5 bases from V and 2 bases from J; bases unmatched to any gene: 4.

This TCR derives from a human donor in a cohort sampled during active COVID-19. Sequencing was carried out using peripheral blood. The rearrangement links TRBV19 to TRBJ2-7; 9 positions match TRBD1. In nucleotides, the CDR3 is TGTGCCAGTAGTCCGGGACAGGGTACCTACGAGCAGTACTTC. Its protein product is CASSPGQGTYEQYF.